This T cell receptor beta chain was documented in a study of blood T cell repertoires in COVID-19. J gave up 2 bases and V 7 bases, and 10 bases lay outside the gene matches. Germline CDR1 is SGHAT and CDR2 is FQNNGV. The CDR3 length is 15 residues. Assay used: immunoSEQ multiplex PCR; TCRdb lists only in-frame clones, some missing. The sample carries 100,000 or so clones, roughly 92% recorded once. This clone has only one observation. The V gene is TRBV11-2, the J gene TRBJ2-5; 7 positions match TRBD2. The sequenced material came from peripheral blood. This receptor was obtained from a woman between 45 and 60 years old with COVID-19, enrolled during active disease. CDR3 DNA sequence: TGTGCCAGCACCCAAGGCGGGAGTAGACAAGAGACCCAGTACTTC. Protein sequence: CASTQGGSRQETQYF.